This entry is about one T cell receptor (beta chain). This CDR3 has 13 residues. Germline assignment: CDR1 SGHTA and CDR2 FQGNSA. V lost 5 bases, J lost 8 bases, and 7 bases stayed unmatched. The protocol was immunoSEQ multiplex PCR, while the TCRdb copy is restricted to in-frame clones and leaves out a portion. The sample includes roughly 63,000 clones, around 91% of them seen just once. The data are from a study of control samples from healthy donors and cancer patients. Sequenced material: PBMCs. This receptor was identified in a man in his fifties or sixties with colorectal cancer. The J gene is TRBJ1-2, the V gene TRBV7-2; 8 nucleotides align to TRBD1. Written as DNA, the CDR3 is TGTGCCAGCAGCCCGGACAGGGCGGGAGGCTACACCTTC. It yields the protein CASSPDRAGGYTF.